These T cell receptor beta chains were read from a single sample in a study of cytomegalovirus exposure and HLA in healthy donors. The assay was immunoSEQ multiplex PCR, and TCRdb's table has in-frame clones only and misses some. The sample lists 100,000 to 150,000 clones, approximately 83% occurring once. Material: PBMCs. The source is a woman in her thirties or forties in good health and CMV-seropositive. Each CDR3 is given with its conserved first and last residue. A D gene is named only where the DNA matches it firmly. Clone size, where shown, is once, few, many, or a class for clones that have expanded.

TRBJ2-1 | NA | NA | TRBV15 | CATSRVGGREEQFF | TGTGCCACCAGCAGAGTTGGGGGCAGGGAAGAGCAGTTCTTC
TRBJ2-7 | TRBD1 | NA | TRBV7-3 | CASRGQLSSYEQYF | TGTGCCAGCAGGGGACAGCTTAGCTCCTACGAGCAGTACTTC
TRBJ2-5 | NA | NA | TRBV6-6 | CASSLGAEQETQYF | TGTGCCAGCAGTCTAGGGGCGGAGCAAGAGACCCAGTACTTC
TRBJ2-2 | TRBD2 | NA | TRBV5-1 | CASSVSGRELFF | TGCGCCAGCAGCGTTAGCGGGAGGGAGCTGTTTTTT
TRBJ2-2 | TRBD2 | NA | TRBV12-5 | CASGEREGTGELFF | TGTGCTAGTGGTGAGCGGGAGGGAACCGGGGAGCTGTTTTTT
TRBJ2-4 | NA | NA | TRBV14 | CASSQVDLNIQYF | TGTGCCAGCAGCCAAGTAGATCTAAACATTCAGTACTTC
TRBJ2-3 | NA | NA | TRBV27 | CASSLSPVGRRDTQYF | TGTGCCAGCAGTTTGTCCCCGGTAGGGAGGAGAGATACGCAGTATTTT
TRBJ2-7 | TRBD2 | NA | TRBV19 | CASSGLAGGIGYEQYF | TGTGCCAGCTCGGGACTAGCGGGAGGAATCGGCTACGAGCAGTACTTC
TRBJ2-5 | NA | few | TRBV28 | CASRWSRTQYF | TGTGCCAGCAGATGGAGTCGGACCCAGTACTTC
TRBJ1-1 | NA | few | TRBV10-3 | CATNGGLGTEAFF | TGTGCCACCAACGGGGGGCTCGGCACTGAAGCTTTCTTT
TRBJ1-4 | TRBD1 | NA | TRBV28 | CASRTGGPNEKLFF | TGTGCCAGCCGAACAGGGGGCCCTAATGAAAAACTGTTTTTT
TRBJ2-7 | NA | NA | TRBV7-6 | CASSLSSSTPYEQYF | TGTGCCAGCAGCTTATCTAGCTCAACACCCTACGAGCAGTACTTC
TRBJ2-1 | NA | few | TRBV19 | CASTGDSYNEQFF | TGTGCCAGTACGGGAGATTCCTACAATGAGCAGTTCTTC
TRBJ2-2 | TRBD2 | NA | TRBV7-8 | CASSLVGTGLGLSGELFF | TGTGCCAGCAGCTTAGTGGGAACGGGACTAGGTTTATCCGGGGAGCTGTTTTTT
TRBJ2-1 | TRBD2 | NA | TRBV6-1 | CASSGGLAGNYNEQFF | TGTGCCAGCAGTGGCGGACTAGCGGGTAACTACAATGAGCAGTTCTTC
TRBJ2-3 | NA | NA | TRBV9 | CASSVDAGSTDTQYF | TGTGCCAGCAGCGTAGACGCGGGGTCCACAGATACGCAGTATTTT
TRBJ2-3 | TRBD1 | NA | TRBV2 | CASKRTGGESPQYF | TGTGCCAGCAAGCGGACAGGGGGTGAGTCGCCGCAGTATTTT
TRBJ1-1 | TRBD1 | NA | TRBV28 | CASSTGGGTEAFF | TGTGCCAGCAGTACAGGGGGTGGCACTGAAGCTTTCTTT
TRBJ2-7 | TRBD2 | few | TRBV5-1 | CASSSNPQTSGYEQYF | TGCGCCAGCAGCTCCAATCCCCAGACTAGCGGATACGAGCAGTACTTC
TRBJ2-7 | NA | NA | TRBV5-4 | CASSLAETGNYEQYF | TGTGCCAGCAGCTTGGCGGAGACAGGAAACTACGAGCAGTACTTC
TRBJ2-2 | NA | NA | TRBV9 | CASSVEPGERTGELFF | TGTGCCAGCAGCGTAGAACCAGGGGAAAGGACCGGGGAGCTGTTTTTT
TRBJ2-2 | TRBD2 | NA | TRBV5-1 | CASSLVRLAGGSSGELFF | TGCGCCAGCAGCTTGGTAAGACTAGCGGGAGGATCCTCCGGGGAGCTGTTTTTT
TRBJ1-1 | NA | NA | TRBV18 | CASSTVPNTEAFF | TGTGCCAGCTCGACAGTACCGAACACTGAAGCTTTCTTT
TRBJ2-3 | NA | NA | TRBV5-1 | CASSLEAGPRETQYF | TGCGCCAGCAGCTTGGAGGCGGGCCCCCGGGAGACGCAGTATTTT
TRBJ2-7 | NA | NA | TRBV4-1 | CASSQEFPQGNYEQYF | TGCGCCAGCAGCCAAGAGTTCCCGCAGGGTAACTACGAGCAGTACTTC
TRBJ1-3 | TRBD1 | NA | TRBV7-2 | CASSYRTGSSGNTIYF | TGTGCCAGCAGCTACCGGACAGGATCCTCTGGAAACACCATATATTTT
TRBJ1-1 | NA | NA | TRBV7-9 | CSSSLAGERAFF | TGTTCCAGCAGCTTAGCTGGAGAAAGAGCTTTCTTT
TRBJ1-2 | TRBD1 | NA | TRBV13 | CASSSEVTGQGAGGYTF | TGTGCCAGCAGCTCCGAGGTTACCGGACAGGGGGCAGGCGGCTACACCTTC
TRBJ1-2 | NA | few | TRBV6-6 | CASDPTGLYGYTF | TGTGCCAGCGATCCTACAGGGCTCTATGGCTACACCTTC
TRBJ1-1 | TRBD1 | NA | TRBV15 | CATSRDETGGNTEAFF | TGTGCCACCAGCAGAGATGAAACAGGGGGAAACACTGAAGCTTTCTTT
TRBJ1-5 | NA | NA | TRBV7-9 | CASSPVNQPQHF | TGTGCCAGCAGCCCCGTCAATCAGCCCCAGCATTTT
TRBJ2-7 | TRBD2 | NA | TRBV7-3 | CASSLFSTSGYEQYF | TGTGCCAGCAGCTTATTTTCTACTAGCGGTTACGAGCAGTACTTC
TRBJ2-2 | NA | few | TRBV5-1 | CASRLNPDTGELFF | TGCGCCAGCAGACTGAACCCTGACACCGGGGAGCTGTTTTTT
TRBJ2-5 | NA | NA | TRBV9 | CAPGDPREETQYF | TGTGCCCCGGGAGACCCCCGGGAAGAGACCCAGTACTTC
TRBJ2-1 | TRBD2 | NA | TRBV30 | CAWRGWGGPNEQFF | TGTGCCTGGAGGGGGTGGGGAGGGCCCAATGAGCAGTTCTTC
TRBJ2-7 | TRBD2 | NA | TRBV19 | CASSRERESSYEQYF | TGTGCCAGTAGTAGGGAGCGGGAAAGCTCCTACGAGCAGTACTTC
TRBJ2-7 | NA | NA | TRBV4-2 | CASSLLEGNNEQYF | TGTGCCAGCAGCCTTCTGGAGGGTAATAACGAGCAGTACTTC
TRBJ2-3 | TRBD2 | NA | TRBV5-1 | CASSQGLAGGTDTQYF | TGCGCCAGCAGCCAAGGGCTAGCGGGAGGGACAGATACGCAGTATTTT
TRBJ2-7 | TRBD1 | once | TRBV4-3 | CASSRETGDLYEQYF | TGCGCCAGCAGCCGTGAGACAGGGGACCTCTACGAGCAGTACTTC
TRBJ2-7 | TRBD1 | NA | TRBV6-6 | CASSAGTGTYEQYF | TGTGCCAGCAGCGCCGGGACAGGGACCTACGAGCAGTACTTC
TRBJ2-1 | TRBD2 | NA | TRBV4-1 | CASSQDRRAGGPLYNEQFF | TGCGCCAGCAGCCAAGATCGTCGAGCGGGAGGGCCTCTCTACAATGAGCAGTTCTTC
TRBJ1-3 | NA | few | TRBV9 | CASSVDGTGNTIYF | TGTGCCAGCAGCGTTGACGGGACTGGAAACACCATATATTTT
TRBJ1-1 | NA | NA | TRBV19 | CASSTSRGTEAFF | TGTGCCAGTAGTACGTCCAGGGGCACTGAAGCTTTCTTT
TRBJ1-1 | NA | NA | TRBV2 | CASSEFKNTEAFF | TGTGCCAGCAGTGAATTTAAAAACACTGAAGCTTTCTTT
TRBJ2-2 | TRBD2 | NA | TRBV7-3 | CASSLGPGGPDTGELFF | TGTGCCAGCAGCTTAGGTCCGGGAGGCCCGGACACCGGGGAGCTGTTTTTT
TRBJ2-5 | TRBD2 | NA | TRBV4-1 | CASSQGLAGEWLQETQYF | TGCGCCAGCAGCCAAGGACTAGCGGGAGAGTGGCTACAAGAGACCCAGTACTTC
TRBJ2-5 | NA | few | TRBV28 | CASQRERKTQYF | TGTGCCAGCCAACGGGAGAGAAAGACCCAGTACTTC
TRBJ2-7 | NA | NA | TRBV25-1 | CASSALGAVSYEQYF | TGTGCCAGCAGCGCCTTAGGAGCCGTCTCCTACGAGCAGTACTTC
TRBJ1-4 | TRBD1 | NA | TRBV7-9 | CASSPDRGDEKLFF | TGTGCCAGCAGTCCGGACAGGGGGGACGAAAAACTGTTTTTT
TRBJ2-1 | NA | few | TRBV5-1 | CASSLVASRGNEQFF | TGCGCCAGCAGCTTGGTGGCGTCAAGGGGCAATGAGCAGTTCTTC